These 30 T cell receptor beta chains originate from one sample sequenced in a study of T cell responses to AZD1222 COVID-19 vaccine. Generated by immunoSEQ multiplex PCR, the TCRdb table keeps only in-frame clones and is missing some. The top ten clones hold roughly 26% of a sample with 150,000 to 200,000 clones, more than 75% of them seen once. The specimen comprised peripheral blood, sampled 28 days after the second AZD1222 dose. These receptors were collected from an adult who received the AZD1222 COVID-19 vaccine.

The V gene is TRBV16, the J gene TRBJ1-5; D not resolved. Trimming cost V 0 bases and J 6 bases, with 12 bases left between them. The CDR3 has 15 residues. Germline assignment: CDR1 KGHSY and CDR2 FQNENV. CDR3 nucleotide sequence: TGTGCCAGCAGCCAATCGAGCCCGATGAGTCAGCCCCAGCATTTT. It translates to CASSQSSPMSQPQHF.

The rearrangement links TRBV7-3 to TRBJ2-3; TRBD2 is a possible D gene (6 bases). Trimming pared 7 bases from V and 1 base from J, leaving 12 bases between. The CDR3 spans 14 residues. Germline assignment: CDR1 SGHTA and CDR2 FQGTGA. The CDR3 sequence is CASKEGTGTDTQYF. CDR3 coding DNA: TGTGCCAGCAAGGAGGGCACTGGCACAGATACGCAGTATTTT. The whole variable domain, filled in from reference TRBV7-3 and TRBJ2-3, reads GAGVSQTPSNKVTEKGKYVELRCDPISGHTALYWYRQSLGQGPEFLIYFQGTGAADDSGLPNDRFFAVRPEGSVSTLKIQRTERGDSAVYLCASKEGTGTDTQYFGPGTRLTVL.

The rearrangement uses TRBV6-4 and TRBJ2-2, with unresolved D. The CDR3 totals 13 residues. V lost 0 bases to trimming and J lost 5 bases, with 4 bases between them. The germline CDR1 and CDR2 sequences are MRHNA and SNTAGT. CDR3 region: CASSDSVTGELFF. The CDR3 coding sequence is TGTGCCAGCAGTGACTCTGTTACCGGGGAGCTGTTTTTT.

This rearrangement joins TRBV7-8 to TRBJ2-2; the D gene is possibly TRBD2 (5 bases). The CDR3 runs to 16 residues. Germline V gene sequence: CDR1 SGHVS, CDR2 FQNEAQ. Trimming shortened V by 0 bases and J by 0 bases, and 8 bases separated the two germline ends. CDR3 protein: CASSLAAGTNTGELFF. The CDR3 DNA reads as TGTGCCAGCAGCTTAGCGGCGGGCACGAACACCGGGGAGCTGTTTTTT.

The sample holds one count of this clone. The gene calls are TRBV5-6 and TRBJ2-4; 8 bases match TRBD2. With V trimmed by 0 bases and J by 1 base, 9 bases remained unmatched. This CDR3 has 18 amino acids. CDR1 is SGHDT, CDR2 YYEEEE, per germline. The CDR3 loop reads CASSLEVSGSSAKNIQYF. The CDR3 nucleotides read TGTGCCAGCAGCTTGGAAGTCAGCGGGAGCAGTGCCAAAAACATTCAGTACTTC. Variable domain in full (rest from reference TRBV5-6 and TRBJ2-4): DAGVTQSPTHLIKTRGQQVTLRCSPKSGHDTVSWYQQALGQGPQFIFQYYEEEERQRGNFPDRFSGHQFPNYSSELNVNALLLGDSALYLCASSLEVSGSSAKNIQYFGAGTRLSVL.

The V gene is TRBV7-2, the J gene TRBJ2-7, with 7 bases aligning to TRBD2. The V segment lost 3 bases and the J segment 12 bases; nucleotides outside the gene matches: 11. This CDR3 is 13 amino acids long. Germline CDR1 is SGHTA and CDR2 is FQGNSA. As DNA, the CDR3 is TGTGCCAGCAGCTTGCTTCAGCGGGAAAAACGGTACTTC. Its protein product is CASSLLQREKRYF.

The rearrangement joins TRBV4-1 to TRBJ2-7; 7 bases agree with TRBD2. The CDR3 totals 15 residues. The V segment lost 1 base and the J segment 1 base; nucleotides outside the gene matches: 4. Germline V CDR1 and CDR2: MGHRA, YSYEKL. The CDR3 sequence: CASSQVPSGSYEQYF. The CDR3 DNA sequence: TGCGCCAGCAGCCAAGTTCCTAGCGGATCCTACGAGCAGTACTTC.

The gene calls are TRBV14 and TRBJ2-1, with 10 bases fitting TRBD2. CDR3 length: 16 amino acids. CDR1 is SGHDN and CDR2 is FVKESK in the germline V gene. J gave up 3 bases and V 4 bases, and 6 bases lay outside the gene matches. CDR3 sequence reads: CASSPLGTSDYNEQFF. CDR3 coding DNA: TGTGCCAGCAGCCCCCTAGGGACTAGCGACTACAATGAGCAGTTCTTC.

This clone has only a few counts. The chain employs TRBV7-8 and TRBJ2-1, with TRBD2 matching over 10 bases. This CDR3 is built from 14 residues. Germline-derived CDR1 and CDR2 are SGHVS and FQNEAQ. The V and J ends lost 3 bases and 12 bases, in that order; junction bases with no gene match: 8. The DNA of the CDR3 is TGTGCCAGCAGCTTCACCCTAGCGGGAGAAATGCAGTTCTTC. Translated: CASSFTLAGEMQFF.

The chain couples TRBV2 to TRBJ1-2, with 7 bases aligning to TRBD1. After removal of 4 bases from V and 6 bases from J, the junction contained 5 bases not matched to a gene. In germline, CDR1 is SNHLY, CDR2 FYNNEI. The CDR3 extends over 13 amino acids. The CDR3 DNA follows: TGTGCCAGCAGTGCGGACAGGATTAATGGCTACACCTTC. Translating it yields CASSADRINGYTF. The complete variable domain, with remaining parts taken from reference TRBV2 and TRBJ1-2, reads EPEVTQTPSHQVTQMGQEVILRCVPISNHLYFYWYRQILGQKVEFLVSFYNNEISEKSEIFDDQFSVERPDGSNFTLKIRSTKLEDSAMYFCASSADRINGYTFGSGTRLTVV.

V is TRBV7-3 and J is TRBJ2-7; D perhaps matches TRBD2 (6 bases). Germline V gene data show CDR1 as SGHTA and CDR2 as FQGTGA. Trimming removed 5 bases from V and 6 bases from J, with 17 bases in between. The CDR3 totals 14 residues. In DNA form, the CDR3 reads TGTGCCAGCAGCCCCGGAGGCGGGGCTTCCGAGCAGTACTTC. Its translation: CASSPGGGASEQYF.

CDR3 DNA sequence: TGTGCCAGCAGCCCAATTACAGGGACAGGGGTCCTCGAGCAGTACTTC. Translating it yields CASSPITGTGVLEQYF. V usage is TRBV7-9 and J usage is TRBJ2-7; 10 bases line up with TRBD1. The CDR3 extends over 16 amino acids. With V trimmed by 5 bases and J by 6 bases, 13 bases remained unmatched. Germline loops: CDR1 SEHNR, CDR2 FQNEAQ (reference sequence).

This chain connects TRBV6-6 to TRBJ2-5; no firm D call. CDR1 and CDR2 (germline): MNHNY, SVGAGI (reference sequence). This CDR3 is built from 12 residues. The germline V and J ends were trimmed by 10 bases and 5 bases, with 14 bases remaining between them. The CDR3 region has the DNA TGTGCCACCTCAACCGAATGGGAGACCCAGTACTTC. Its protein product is CATSTEWETQYF.

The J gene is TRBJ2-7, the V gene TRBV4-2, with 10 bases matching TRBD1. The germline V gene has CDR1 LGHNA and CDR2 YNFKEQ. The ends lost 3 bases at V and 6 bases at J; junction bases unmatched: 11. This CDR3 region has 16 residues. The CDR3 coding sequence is TGTGCCAGCAGCCATCCTAGGGACAGGGGCAGAAGCGAGCAGTACTTC. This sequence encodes CASSHPRDRGRSEQYF.

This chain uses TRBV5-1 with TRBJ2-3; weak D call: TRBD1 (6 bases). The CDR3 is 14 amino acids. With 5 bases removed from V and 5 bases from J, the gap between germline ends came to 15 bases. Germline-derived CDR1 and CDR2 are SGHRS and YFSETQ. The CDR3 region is CASSWGLSEDTQYF. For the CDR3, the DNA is TGCGCCAGCAGTTGGGGGCTGTCGGAAGATACGCAGTATTTT.

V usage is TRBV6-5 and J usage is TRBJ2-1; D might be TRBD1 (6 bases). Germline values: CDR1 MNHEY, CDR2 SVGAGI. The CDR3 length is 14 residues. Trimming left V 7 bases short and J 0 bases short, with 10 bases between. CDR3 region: CASTQGSSYNEQFF. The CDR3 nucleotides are TGTGCCAGCACTCAGGGGAGCTCCTACAATGAGCAGTTCTTC.

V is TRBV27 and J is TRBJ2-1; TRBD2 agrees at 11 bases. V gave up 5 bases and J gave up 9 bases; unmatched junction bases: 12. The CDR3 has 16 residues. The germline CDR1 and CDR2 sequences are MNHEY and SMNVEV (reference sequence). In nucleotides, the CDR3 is TGTGCCAGCAGTGGACGACTAGCGGGAATATCCAGTGAGCAGTTCTTC. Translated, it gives CASSGRLAGISSEQFF.

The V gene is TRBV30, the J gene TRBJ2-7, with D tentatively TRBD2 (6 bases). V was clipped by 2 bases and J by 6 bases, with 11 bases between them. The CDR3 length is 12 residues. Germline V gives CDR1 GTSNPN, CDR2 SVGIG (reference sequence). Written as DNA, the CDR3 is TGTGCCTGGAGTTCGGGCGGGGTCGAGCAGTACTTC. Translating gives CAWSSGGVEQYF.

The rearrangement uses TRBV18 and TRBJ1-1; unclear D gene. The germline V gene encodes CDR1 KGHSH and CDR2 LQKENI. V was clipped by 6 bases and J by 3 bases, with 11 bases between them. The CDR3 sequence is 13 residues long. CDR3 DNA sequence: TGTGCCAGCTCCGTCGGGGAGGACACTGAAGCTTTCTTT. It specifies CASSVGEDTEAFF.

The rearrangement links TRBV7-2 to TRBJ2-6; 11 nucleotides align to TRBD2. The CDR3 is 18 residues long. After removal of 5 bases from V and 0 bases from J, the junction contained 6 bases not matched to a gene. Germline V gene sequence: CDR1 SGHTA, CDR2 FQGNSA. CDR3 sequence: CASSMLAGGYSGANVLTF. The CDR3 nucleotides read TGTGCCAGCAGCATGCTAGCGGGAGGTTACTCTGGGGCCAACGTCCTGACTTTC.

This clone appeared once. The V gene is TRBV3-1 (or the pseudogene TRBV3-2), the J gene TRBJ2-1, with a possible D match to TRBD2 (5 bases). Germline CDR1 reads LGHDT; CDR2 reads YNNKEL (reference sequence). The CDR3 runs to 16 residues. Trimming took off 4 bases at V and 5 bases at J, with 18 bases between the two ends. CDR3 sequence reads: CASSPPRGPPNNEQFF. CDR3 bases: TGTGCCAGCAGCCCCCCGAGAGGGCCCCCAAACAATGAGCAGTTCTTC.

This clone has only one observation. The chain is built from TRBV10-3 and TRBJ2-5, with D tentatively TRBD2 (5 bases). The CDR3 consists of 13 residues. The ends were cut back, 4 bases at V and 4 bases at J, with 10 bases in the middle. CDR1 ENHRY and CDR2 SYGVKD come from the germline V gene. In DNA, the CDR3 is TGTGCCATCAGTGGGACTGTCGGAGAGACCCAGTACTTC. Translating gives CAISGTVGETQYF.

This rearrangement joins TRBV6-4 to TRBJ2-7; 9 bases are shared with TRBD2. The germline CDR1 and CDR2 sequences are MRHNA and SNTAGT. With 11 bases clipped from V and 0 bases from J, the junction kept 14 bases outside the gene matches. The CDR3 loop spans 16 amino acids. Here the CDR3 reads CASERKRGANSYEQYF. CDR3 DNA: TGTGCCTCAGAACGTAAGCGGGGGGCCAACTCCTACGAGCAGTACTTC.

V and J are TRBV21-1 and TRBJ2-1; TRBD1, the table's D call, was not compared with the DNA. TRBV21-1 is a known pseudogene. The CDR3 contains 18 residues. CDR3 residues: CASSKASKDKSSYNEQFF. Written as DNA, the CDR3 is TGTGCCAGCAGCAAAGCCTCCAAAGACAAGAGCTCCTACAATGAGCAGTTCTTC.

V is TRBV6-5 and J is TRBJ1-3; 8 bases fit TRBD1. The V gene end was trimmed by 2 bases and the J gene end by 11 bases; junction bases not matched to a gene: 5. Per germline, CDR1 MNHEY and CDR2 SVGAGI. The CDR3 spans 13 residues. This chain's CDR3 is CASSYNQQGAIYF. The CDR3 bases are TGTGCCAGCAGTTACAATCAACAGGGGGCCATATATTTT.

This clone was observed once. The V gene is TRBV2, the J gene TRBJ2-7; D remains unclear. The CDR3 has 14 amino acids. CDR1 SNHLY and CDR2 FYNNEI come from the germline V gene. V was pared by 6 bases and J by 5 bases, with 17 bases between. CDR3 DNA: TGTGCCAGCAGAGAAACCGTACTCGGCCACGAGCAGTACTTC. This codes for CASRETVLGHEQYF.

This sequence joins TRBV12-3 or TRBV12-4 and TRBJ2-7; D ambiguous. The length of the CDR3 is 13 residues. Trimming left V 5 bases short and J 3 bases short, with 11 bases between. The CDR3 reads CASSPTAVYEQYF. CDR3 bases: TGTGCCAGCAGTCCCACGGCGGTCTACGAGCAGTACTTC.

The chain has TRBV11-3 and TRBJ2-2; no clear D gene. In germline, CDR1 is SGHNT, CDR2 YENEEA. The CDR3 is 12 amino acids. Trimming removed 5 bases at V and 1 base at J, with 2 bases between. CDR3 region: CASSQNTGELFF. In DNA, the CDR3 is TGTGCCAGCAGCCAGAACACCGGGGAGCTGTTTTTT.

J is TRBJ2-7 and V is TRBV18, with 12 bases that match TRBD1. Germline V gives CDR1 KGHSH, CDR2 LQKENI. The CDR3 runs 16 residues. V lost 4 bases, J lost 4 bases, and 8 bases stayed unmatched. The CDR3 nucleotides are TGTGCCAGCTCACGTCCCGGGACAGGGGGCGGGTACGAGCAGTACTTC. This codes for CASSRPGTGGGYEQYF.

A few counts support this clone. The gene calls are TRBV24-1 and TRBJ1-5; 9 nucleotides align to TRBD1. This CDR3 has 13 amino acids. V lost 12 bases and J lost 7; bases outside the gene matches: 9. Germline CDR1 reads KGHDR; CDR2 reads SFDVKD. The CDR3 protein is CASSGTGNQPQHF. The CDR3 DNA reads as TGTGCCTCTTCCGGGACAGGGAACCAGCCCCAGCATTTT.